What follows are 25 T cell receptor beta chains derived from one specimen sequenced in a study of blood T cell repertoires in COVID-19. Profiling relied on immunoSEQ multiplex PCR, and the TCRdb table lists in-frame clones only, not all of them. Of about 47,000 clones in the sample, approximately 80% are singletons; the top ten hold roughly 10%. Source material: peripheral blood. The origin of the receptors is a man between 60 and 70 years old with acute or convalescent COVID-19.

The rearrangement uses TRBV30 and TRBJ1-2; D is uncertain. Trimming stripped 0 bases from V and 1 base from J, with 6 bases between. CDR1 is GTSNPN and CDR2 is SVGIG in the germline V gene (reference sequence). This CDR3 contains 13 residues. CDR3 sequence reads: CAWSVAFNYGYTF. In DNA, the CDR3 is TGTGCCTGGAGTGTGGCATTTAACTATGGCTACACCTTC.

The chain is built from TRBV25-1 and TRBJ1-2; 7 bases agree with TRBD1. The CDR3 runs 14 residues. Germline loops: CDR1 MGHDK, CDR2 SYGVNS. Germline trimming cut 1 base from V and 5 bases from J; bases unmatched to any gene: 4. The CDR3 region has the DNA TGTGCCAGCAGTGAATCCGCCAGGGGGTATGGCTACACCTTC. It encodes CASSESARGYGYTF.

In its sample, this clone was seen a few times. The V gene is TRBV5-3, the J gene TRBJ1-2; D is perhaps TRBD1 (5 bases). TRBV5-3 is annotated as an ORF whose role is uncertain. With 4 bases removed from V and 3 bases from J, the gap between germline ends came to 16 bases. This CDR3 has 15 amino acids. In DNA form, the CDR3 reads TGTGCCAGAAGCCCTGCCCTCAGGGCCGACTATGGCTACACCTTC. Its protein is CARSPALRADYGYTF.

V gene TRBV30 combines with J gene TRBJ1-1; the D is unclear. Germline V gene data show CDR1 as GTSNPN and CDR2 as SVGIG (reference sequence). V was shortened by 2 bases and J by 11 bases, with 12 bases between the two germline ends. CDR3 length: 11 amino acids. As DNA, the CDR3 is TGTGCCTGGAGTCCCGAGGCGCGGGCTTTCTTT. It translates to CAWSPEARAFF.

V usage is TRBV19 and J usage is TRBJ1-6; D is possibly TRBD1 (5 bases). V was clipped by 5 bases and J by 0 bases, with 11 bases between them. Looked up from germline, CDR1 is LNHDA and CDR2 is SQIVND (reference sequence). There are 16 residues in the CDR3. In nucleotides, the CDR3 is TGTGCCAGTAGTGCCGAGACAGTCTCCTATAATTCACCCCTCCACTTT. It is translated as CASSAETVSYNSPLHF.

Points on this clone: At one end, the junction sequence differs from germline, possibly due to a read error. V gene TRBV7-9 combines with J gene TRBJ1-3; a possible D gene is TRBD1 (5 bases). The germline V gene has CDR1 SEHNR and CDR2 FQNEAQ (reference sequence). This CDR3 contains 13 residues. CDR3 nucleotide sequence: TGTGCCAGCAGCTTAGTGGTCCTGGACAAGTTAAAATTT. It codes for CASSLVVLDKLKF.

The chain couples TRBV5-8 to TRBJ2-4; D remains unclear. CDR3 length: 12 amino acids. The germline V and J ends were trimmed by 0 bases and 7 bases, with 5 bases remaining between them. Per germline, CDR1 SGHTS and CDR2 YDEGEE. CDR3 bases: TGTGCCAGCAGCTTGGATCAGAACATTCAGTACTTC. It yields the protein CASSLDQNIQYF.

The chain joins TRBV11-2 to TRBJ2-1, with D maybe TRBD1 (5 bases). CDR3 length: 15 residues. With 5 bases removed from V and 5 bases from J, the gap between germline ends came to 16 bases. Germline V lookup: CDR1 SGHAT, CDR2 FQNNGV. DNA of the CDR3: TGTGCCAGCAGCCATGGTGACAGAGCTAACAATGAGCAGTTCTTC. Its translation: CASSHGDRANNEQFF.

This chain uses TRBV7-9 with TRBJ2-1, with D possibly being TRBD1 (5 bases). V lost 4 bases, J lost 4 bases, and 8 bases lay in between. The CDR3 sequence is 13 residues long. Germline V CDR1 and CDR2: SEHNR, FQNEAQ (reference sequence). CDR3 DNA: TGTGCCAGCAGCTCCAGACAGTACAATGAGCAGTTCTTC. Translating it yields CASSSRQYNEQFF.

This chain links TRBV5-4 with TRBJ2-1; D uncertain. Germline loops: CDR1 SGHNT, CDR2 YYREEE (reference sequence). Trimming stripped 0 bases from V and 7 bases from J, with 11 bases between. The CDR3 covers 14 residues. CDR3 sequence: CASSLAPGKNEQFF. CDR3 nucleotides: TGTGCCAGCAGCTTGGCCCCAGGCAAGAATGAGCAGTTCTTC.

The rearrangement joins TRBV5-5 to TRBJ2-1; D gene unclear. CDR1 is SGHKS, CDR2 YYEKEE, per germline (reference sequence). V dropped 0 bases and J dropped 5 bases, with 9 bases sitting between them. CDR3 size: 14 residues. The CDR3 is CASSLGQYHNEQFF. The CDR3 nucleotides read TGTGCCAGCAGCTTGGGGCAGTACCACAATGAGCAGTTCTTC. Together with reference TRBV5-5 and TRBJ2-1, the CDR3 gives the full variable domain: DAGVTQSPTHLIKTRGQQVTLRCSPISGHKSVSWYQQVLGQGPQFIFQYYEKEERGRGNFPDRFSARQFPNYSSELNVNALLLGDSALYLCASSLGQYHNEQFFGPGTRLTVL.

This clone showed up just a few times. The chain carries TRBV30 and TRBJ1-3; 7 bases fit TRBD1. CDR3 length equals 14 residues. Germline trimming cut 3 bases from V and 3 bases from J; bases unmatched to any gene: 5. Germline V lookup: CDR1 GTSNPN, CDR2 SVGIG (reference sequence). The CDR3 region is CAWSPGTVGNTIYF. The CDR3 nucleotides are TGTGCCTGGAGCCCAGGGACAGTTGGAAACACCATATATTTT.

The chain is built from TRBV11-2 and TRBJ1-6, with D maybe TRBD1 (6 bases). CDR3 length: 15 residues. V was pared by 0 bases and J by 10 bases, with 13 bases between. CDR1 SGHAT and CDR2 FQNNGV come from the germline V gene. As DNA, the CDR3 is TGTGCCAGCAGCTTAGAAGCAGGGGTTAACTCACCCCTCCACTTT. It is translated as CASSLEAGVNSPLHF.

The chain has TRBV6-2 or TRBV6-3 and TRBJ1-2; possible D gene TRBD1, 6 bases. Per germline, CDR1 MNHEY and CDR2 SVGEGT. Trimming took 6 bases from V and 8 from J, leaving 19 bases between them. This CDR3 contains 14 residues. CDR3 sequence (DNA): TGTGCCAGCAGCCGAAACAGGGAACGTCCAGGCTACACCTTC. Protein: CASSRNRERPGYTF.

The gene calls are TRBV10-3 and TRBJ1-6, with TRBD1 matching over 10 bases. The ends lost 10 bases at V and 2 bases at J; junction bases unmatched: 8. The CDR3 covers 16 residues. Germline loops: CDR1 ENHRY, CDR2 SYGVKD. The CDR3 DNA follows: TGTGCCACTTCCGGGACAGGGGACCCCTATAATTCACCCCTCCACTTT. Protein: CATSGTGDPYNSPLHF.

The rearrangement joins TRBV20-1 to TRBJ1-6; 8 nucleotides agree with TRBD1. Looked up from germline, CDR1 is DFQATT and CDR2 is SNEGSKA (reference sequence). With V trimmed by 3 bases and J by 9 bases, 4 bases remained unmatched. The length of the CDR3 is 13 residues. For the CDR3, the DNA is TGCAGTGCTAGTGTTACAGGGGGTTCACCCCTCCACTTT. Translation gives CSASVTGGSPLHF.

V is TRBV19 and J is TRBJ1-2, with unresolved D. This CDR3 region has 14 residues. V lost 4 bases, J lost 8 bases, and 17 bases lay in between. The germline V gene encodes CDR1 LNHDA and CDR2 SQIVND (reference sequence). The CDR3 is CASSTIDRPGGYTF. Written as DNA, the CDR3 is TGTGCCAGTAGTACCATCGACCGCCCAGGAGGCTACACCTTC.

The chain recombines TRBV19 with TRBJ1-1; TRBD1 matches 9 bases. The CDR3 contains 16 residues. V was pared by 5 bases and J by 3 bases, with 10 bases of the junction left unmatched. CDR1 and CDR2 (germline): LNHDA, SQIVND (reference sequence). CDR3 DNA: TGTGCCAGTAGTCCATGGAGGGGACAGGGTGACACTGAAGCTTTCTTT. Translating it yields CASSPWRGQGDTEAFF.

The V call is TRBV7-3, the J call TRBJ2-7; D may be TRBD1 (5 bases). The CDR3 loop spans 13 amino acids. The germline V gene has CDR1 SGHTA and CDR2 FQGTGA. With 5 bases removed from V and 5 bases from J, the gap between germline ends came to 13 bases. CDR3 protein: CASSPTVLHEQYF. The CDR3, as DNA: TGTGCCAGCAGCCCGACAGTTCTCCACGAGCAGTACTTC.

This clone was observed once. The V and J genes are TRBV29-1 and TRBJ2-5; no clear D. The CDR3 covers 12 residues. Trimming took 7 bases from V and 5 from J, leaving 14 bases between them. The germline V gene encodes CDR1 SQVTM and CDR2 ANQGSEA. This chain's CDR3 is CSGAGWRETQYF. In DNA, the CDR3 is TGCAGCGGAGCCGGCTGGCGGGAGACCCAGTACTTC.

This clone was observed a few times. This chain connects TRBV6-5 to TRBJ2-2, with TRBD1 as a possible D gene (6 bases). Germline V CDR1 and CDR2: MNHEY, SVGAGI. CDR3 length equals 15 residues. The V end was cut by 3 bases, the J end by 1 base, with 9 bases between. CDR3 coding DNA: TGTGCCAGCAGTTATCAGGGGATGAACACCGGGGAGCTGTTTTTT. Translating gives CASSYQGMNTGELFF.

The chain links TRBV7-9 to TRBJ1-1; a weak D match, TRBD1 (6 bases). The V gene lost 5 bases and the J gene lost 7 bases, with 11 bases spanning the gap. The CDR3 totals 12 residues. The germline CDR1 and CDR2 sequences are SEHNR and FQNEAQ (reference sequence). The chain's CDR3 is CASSHGQLEAFF. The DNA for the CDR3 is TGTGCCAGCAGCCATGGACAGCTTGAAGCTTTCTTT.

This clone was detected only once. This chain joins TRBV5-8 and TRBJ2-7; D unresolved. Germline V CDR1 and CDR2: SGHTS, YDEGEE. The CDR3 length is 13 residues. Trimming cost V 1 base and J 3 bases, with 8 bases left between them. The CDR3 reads CASSLTADYEQYF. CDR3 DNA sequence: TGTGCCAGCAGCTTGACGGCGGACTACGAGCAGTACTTC.

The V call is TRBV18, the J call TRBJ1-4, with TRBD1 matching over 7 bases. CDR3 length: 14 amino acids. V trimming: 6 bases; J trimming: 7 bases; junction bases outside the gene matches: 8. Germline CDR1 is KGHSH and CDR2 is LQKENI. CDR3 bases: TGTGCCAGCTCGCCTACAGGGGCTGGTGAAAAACTGTTTTTT. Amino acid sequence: CASSPTGAGEKLFF.

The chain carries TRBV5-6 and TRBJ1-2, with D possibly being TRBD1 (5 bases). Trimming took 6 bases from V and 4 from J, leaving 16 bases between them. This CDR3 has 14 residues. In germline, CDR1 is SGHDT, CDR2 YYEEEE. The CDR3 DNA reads TGTGCCAGCACCAGGACGGCGGGGGGCTATGGCTACACCTTC. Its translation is CASTRTAGGYGYTF.